This entry concerns a single TCR beta chain. As yet, its antigen is unknown. These data originate in a study of T-cell memory formation after mild COVID-19. Findings and caveats of the study: The main location of contracting CD4+ clones was CM and EM, and that of contracting CD8+ clones was EMRA. Pre-infection memory contained some responding clones, which suggested that cross-reactive memory had joined.

Sample barcodes and UMIs were carried by the TCR alpha and TCR beta cDNA libraries that 5'RACE generated with constant-segment primers. TCRdb reprocessed the 5' RACE reads with MiXCR, giving one entry per CDR3 protein. This table has about 240,000 distinct CDR3 sequences, approximately 10% appearing once. Germline lookup yields CDR1 SGDLS and CDR2 YYNGEE. This CDR3 comprises 15 residues. V shed 3 bases, J shed 2 bases, and the junction held 4 bases outside the gene matches. The source of this sequence is a man between 18 and 29 years old who had mild COVID-19 (a few samples of this study predate the infection). Cell type and time point are not known. The chain is built from TRBV9 and TRBJ1-3; 8 positions agree with TRBD1. Sequenced input: PBMCs or a T cell subset sorted from them (not recorded which). The DNA of the CDR3 is TGTGCCAGCAGCGATCGGACAGGGCCTGGAAACACCATATATTTT. Protein sequence: CASSDRTGPGNTIYF. The whole variable domain, remainder taken from reference TRBV9 and TRBJ1-3, is DSGVTQTPKHLITATGQRVTLRCSPRSGDLSVYWYQQSLDQGLQFLIQYYNGEERAKGNILERFSAQQFPDLHSELNLSSLELGDSALYFCASSDRTGPGNTIYFGEGSWLTVV.